This T cell receptor (beta chain) is drawn from a study of cytomegalovirus exposure and HLA in healthy donors. As for the study in general: In terms of ancestry, the Caucasian-associated cluster contained about 80% of the approximately 400 genotyped donors. The study's findings and limits: It is likely that the observed cluster of highly shared sequence variants was a sequencing artifact. Researchers had no immune exposure information except CMV serostatus available. DRB1 had the most TCR associations and HLA-C the fewest, a later analysis found, with rates varying by HLA locus.

With regard to this clone: Its antigen is undetermined.

The PCR ran on 60 Vbeta and 13 Jbeta primers. The protocol was immunoSEQ multiplex PCR, while the TCRdb copy is restricted to in-frame clones and leaves out a portion. The sample holds roughly 200,000 clones, 70% to 85% seen once. The CDR3 sequence is 17 residues long. V lost 0 bases and J lost 0, with 14 bases in between. Germline lookup yields CDR1 SGHRS and CDR2 YFSETQ. Material: PBMCs. The TCR comes from a middle-aged man in good health and CMV-seronegative. The rearrangement uses TRBV5-1 and TRBJ2-3; D is ambiguous. CDR3 residues: CASSLDSGSPSTDTQYF. CDR3 sequence (DNA): TGCGCCAGCAGCTTGGATTCAGGCAGTCCTAGCACAGATACGCAGTATTTT.